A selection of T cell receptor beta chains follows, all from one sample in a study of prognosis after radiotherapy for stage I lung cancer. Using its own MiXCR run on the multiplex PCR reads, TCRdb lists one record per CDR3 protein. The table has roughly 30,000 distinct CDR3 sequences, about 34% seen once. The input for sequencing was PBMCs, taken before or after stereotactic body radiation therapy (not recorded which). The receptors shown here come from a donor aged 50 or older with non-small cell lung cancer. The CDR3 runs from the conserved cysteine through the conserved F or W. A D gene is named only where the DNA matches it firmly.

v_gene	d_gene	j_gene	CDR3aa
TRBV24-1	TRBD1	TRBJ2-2	CATSDLKGQGITGELFF
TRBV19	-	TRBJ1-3	CASYTGHSGNTIYF
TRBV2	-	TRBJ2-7	CASGRDRQSYEQYF
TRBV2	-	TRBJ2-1	CASGLVGGPGEQFF
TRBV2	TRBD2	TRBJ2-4	CASWGLAGKNIQYF
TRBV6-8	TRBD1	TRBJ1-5	CASSVDRDSYNNQPQHF
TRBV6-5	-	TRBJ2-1	CASSSNPSEQFF
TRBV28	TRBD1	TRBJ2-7	CASRQGDRVYEQYF
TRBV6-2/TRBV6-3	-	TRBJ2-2	CASSYHRTATNTGELFF
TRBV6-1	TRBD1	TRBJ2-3	CACSQFPGQGTQYF
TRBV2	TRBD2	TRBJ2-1	CASTLGPGGSYNEQFF
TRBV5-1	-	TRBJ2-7	CASRERDGEQYF
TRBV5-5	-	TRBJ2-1	CASSLGPGGLNNEQFF
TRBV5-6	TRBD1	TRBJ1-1	CASSLAGAVGQSNTEAFF
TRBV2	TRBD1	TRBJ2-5	CASSDMGDREQETQYF
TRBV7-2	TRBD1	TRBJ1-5	CASSLDRGWVQHF
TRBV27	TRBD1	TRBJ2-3	CASSLFGTGGVGRPPDTQYF
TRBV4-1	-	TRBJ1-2	CASSQDPSGIYGYTF
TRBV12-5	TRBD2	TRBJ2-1	CASGSSGRTHNEQFF
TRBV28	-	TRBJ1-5	CASWGRNQPQHF
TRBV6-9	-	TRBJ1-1	CASNYLTGKGNTEAFF
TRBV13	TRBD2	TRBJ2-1	CASSPLGTSVDEQFF
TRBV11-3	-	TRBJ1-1	CASSLVQNTEAFF
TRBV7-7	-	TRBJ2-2	CASSWGGGGELFF
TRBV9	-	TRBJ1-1	CASSVTMDNTEAFF
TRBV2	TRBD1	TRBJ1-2	CASSRTGVGSTWGYTF
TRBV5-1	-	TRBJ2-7	CASSLTPNYEQYF
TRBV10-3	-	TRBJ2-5	CAISESGRNQETQYF
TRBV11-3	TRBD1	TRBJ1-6	CASSSGQMDSPLHF
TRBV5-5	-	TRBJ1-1	CASSLNPVHPMNTEAFF
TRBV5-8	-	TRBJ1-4	CASSTGTVATNEKLFF
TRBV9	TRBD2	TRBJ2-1	CASSVSGGQNEQFF
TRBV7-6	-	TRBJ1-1	CASSLQLNTEAFF
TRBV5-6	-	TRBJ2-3	CASSLESGDGADTQYF
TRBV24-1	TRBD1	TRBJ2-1	CATSDRDSSSYNEQFF
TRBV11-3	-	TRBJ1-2	CASSSWTGNYGYTF
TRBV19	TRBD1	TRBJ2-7	CASSDTGTGVHEQYF
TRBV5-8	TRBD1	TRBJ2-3	CASSLVRDRVTDTQYF
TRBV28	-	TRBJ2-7	CASSYPGVRLYEQYF
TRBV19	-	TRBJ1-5	CASTGSNQPRHF
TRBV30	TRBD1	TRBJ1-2	CAWSVNGQVYGYTF
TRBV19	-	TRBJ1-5	CASSIDLGGNQPQHF
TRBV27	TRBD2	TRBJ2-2	CASSSSPGSTSGNTWELFF
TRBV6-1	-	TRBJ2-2	CASSESGALAGELFF
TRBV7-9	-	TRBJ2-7	CASRTGGAYEQYF
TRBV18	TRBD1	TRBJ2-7	CASSRPPTRTGKSYEQYF
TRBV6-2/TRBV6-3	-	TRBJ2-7	CASSGGGHLYDQYF
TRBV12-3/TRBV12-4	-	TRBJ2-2	CASSFQGLNTGELFF
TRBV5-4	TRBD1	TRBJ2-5	CASSLEGQGQETQYF
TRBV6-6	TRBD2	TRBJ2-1	CASSYGKGWGLADYNEQFF
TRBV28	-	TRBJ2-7	CASSKRQYEQYF
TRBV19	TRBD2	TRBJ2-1	CASSPKHGTSGANEQFF
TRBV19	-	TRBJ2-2	CASSIISGGGTGELFF
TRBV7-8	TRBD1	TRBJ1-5	CASSLSGTGFNNQPQHF
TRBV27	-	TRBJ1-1	CASRPTWELFVNTEAFF
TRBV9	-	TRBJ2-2	CASSVSVTGELFF
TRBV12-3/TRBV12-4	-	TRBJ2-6	CASSPVTPGIGANVLTF
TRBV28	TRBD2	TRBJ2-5	CASSNVGGRRETQYF